Included here is one TCR beta chain sequence, with context. These data belong to a study of blood T cells in healthy people across ages. The second PCR ran about 6 to 11 cycles with a sample-barcoded 5' primer and J-beta primers. Each cDNA molecule received a tag from a template-switch adaptor that had 12 random nucleotides. MiXCR was run by TCRdb on the 5' RACE reads, yielding one entry per CDR3 protein. The sample has under 800,000 distinct CDR3 sequences, roughly 47% seen once. Each donor was a healthy Caucasian individual from Russia, aged roughly 6 to 95. Each donor supplied around 9.9 milliliters of peripheral blood. The clonotype comes from a woman aged 60 to 75 in good health. The sample taken for sequencing was blood.

The CDR3 nucleotides are TGTGCCACAACGGGACAGACAACCTACGAGCAGTACTTC. It is translated as CATTGQTTYEQYF. V is TRBV2 and J is TRBJ2-7; 7 nucleotides agree with TRBD1. With 10 bases clipped from V and 2 bases from J, the junction kept 8 bases outside the gene matches. CDR1 is SNHLY and CDR2 is FYNNEI in the germline V gene. The CDR3 consists of 13 residues.